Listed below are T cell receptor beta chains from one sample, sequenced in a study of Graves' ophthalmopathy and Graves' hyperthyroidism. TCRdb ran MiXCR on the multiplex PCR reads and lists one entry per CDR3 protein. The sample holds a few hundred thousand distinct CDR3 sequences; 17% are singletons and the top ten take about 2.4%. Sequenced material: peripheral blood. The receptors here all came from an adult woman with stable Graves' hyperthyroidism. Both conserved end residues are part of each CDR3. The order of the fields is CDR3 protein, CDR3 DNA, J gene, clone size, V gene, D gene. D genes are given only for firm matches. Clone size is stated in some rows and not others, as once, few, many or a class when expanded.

CDR3aa: CASSPRREQYF
CDR3nt: TGTGCCAGCAGCCCCCGGCGCGAGCAGTACTTC
j_gene: TRBJ2-7
abundance: few
v_gene: TRBV3-1
d_gene: -

CDR3aa: CSATGFSAAETQYF
CDR3nt: TGCAGTGCTACGGGCTTCAGTGCGGCGGAGACCCAGTACTTC
j_gene: TRBJ2-5
abundance: many
v_gene: TRBV20-1
d_gene: -

CDR3aa: CATSDVAPTLSTRGLSGELFF
CDR3nt: TGTGCCACCAGTGATGTGGCCCCCACTCTTTCTACCAGGGGGCTAAGCGGGGAGCTGTTTTTT
j_gene: TRBJ2-2
abundance: many
v_gene: TRBV24-1
d_gene: TRBD1

CDR3aa: CASSRTKETQYF
CDR3nt: TGTGCCAGCAGCAGGACCAAAGAGACCCAGTACTTC
j_gene: TRBJ2-5
abundance: many
v_gene: TRBV6-1
d_gene: -

CDR3aa: CSARVIWGTNQPQHF
CDR3nt: TGCAGTGCTAGAGTGATTTGGGGAACCAATCAGCCCCAGCATTTT
j_gene: TRBJ1-5
abundance: many
v_gene: TRBV20-1
d_gene: -

CDR3aa: CASSFSVGASYEQYF
CDR3nt: TGTGCCAGCAGCTTTTCGGTGGGGGCGTCGTACGAGCAGTACTTC
j_gene: TRBJ2-7
abundance: many
v_gene: TRBV7-2
d_gene: -

CDR3aa: CSVRTAAHYGYTF
CDR3nt: TGCAGCGTCCGGACGGCCGCCCACTATGGCTACACCTTC
j_gene: TRBJ1-2
abundance: many
v_gene: TRBV29-1
d_gene: -

CDR3aa: CASSYSHRDRGKGRAETQYF
CDR3nt: TGTGCCAGCAGTTACTCCCACCGGGACAGGGGGAAGGGAAGAGCGGAGACCCAGTACTTC
j_gene: TRBJ2-5
abundance: -
v_gene: TRBV6-2/TRBV6-3
d_gene: TRBD1

CDR3aa: CAICLIGAVSLSYEQYF
CDR3nt: TGTGCCATCTGTTTAATTGGCGCGGTCAGTCTCTCCTACGAGCAGTACTTC
j_gene: TRBJ2-7
abundance: -
v_gene: TRBV10-3
d_gene: -

CDR3aa: CASSLLNTEACF
CDR3nt: TGTGCCAGCAGCTTACTCAACACTGAAGCTTGCTTT
j_gene: TRBJ1-1
abundance: few
v_gene: TRBV11-2
d_gene: -

CDR3aa: CASSDGIRGANTEAFF
CDR3nt: TGTGCCAGCTCGGACGGGATTCGGGGGGCGAACACTGAAGCTTTCTTT
j_gene: TRBJ1-1
abundance: few
v_gene: TRBV18
d_gene: -

CDR3aa: CASSWADTNTEAFF
CDR3nt: TGTGCCAGCAGCTGGGCGGACACTAACACTGAAGCTTTCTTT
j_gene: TRBJ1-1
abundance: many
v_gene: TRBV7-2
d_gene: -

CDR3aa: CASSPRQPYSNQPQHF
CDR3nt: TGTGCCAGCTCACCCCGCCAGCCCTATAGCAATCAGCCCCAGCATTTT
j_gene: TRBJ1-5
abundance: many
v_gene: TRBV18
d_gene: -

CDR3aa: CASSLVIQGTGELFF
CDR3nt: TGTGCCAGCAGTTTAGTCATCCAGGGAACCGGGGAGCTGTTTTTT
j_gene: TRBJ2-2
abundance: many
v_gene: TRBV12-3/TRBV12-4
d_gene: -

CDR3aa: CASSYSGVGNQPQHF
CDR3nt: TGTGCCAGCAGTTATTCGGGGGTAGGAAATCAGCCCCAGCATTTT
j_gene: TRBJ1-5
abundance: -
v_gene: TRBV6-2/TRBV6-3
d_gene: -

CDR3aa: CASSLARASDPYEQYF
CDR3nt: TGTGCCAGCAGCTTAGCGCGGGCTAGCGACCCCTACGAGCAGTACTTC
j_gene: TRBJ2-7
abundance: many
v_gene: TRBV7-9
d_gene: -

CDR3aa: CASSQMNSGANVLTF
CDR3nt: TGTGCCAGCAGCCAAATGAACTCTGGGGCCAACGTCCTGACTTTC
j_gene: TRBJ2-6
abundance: many
v_gene: TRBV7-3
d_gene: -

CDR3aa: CSASRTGENEQYF
CDR3nt: TGCAGTGCTAGCCGGACAGGGGAAAACGAGCAGTACTTC
j_gene: TRBJ2-7
abundance: many
v_gene: TRBV20-1
d_gene: TRBD1

CDR3aa: CASSPLQGTEAFF
CDR3nt: TGTGCCAGCAGTCCCCTTCAAGGAACTGAAGCTTTCTTT
j_gene: TRBJ1-1
abundance: once
v_gene: TRBV2
d_gene: -

CDR3aa: CASSLNDRWAFF
CDR3nt: TGTGCCAGCAGTTTAAATGACAGGTGGGCTTTCTTT
j_gene: TRBJ1-1
abundance: many
v_gene: TRBV12-3/TRBV12-4
d_gene: -

CDR3aa: CSAVSGAGNTIYF
CDR3nt: TGCAGTGCTGTTTCAGGGGCGGGAAACACCATATATTTT
j_gene: TRBJ1-3
abundance: many
v_gene: TRBV20-1
d_gene: -

CDR3aa: CASSPPRRQTGDKETQYF
CDR3nt: TGCGCCAGCAGCCCTCCACGTCGGCAGACAGGGGACAAAGAGACCCAGTACTTC
j_gene: TRBJ2-5
abundance: many
v_gene: TRBV5-1
d_gene: TRBD1

CDR3aa: CASSLFSANTEAFF
CDR3nt: TGTGCCAGCAGTTTGTTCAGCGCTAACACTGAAGCTTTCTTT
j_gene: TRBJ1-1
abundance: -
v_gene: TRBV12-3/TRBV12-4
d_gene: -

CDR3aa: CASSLSLMSYTF
CDR3nt: TGTGCCAGCAGTCTTTCCCTGATGAGCTACACCTTC
j_gene: TRBJ1-2
abundance: -
v_gene: TRBV2
d_gene: -

CDR3aa: CASSSFRDRGSKNIQYF
CDR3nt: TGTGCCAGCAGTTCTTTCCGGGACAGGGGATCCAAAAACATTCAGTACTTC
j_gene: TRBJ2-4
abundance: many
v_gene: TRBV27
d_gene: TRBD1

CDR3aa: CASSSPKGVSSGANVLTF
CDR3nt: TGTGCCAGCAGCTCCCCAAAGGGCGTAAGCTCTGGGGCCAACGTCCTGACTTTC
j_gene: TRBJ2-6
abundance: -
v_gene: TRBV11-2
d_gene: -

CDR3aa: CASSTWTGPYNEQFF
CDR3nt: TGTGCCAGCAGCACTTGGACAGGGCCCTACAATGAGCAGTTCTTC
j_gene: TRBJ2-1
abundance: few
v_gene: TRBV11-2
d_gene: TRBD1

CDR3aa: CASSLRDRYEQYF
CDR3nt: TGTGCCAGCAGCTTAAGAGACAGGTACGAGCAGTACTTC
j_gene: TRBJ2-7
abundance: many
v_gene: TRBV13
d_gene: -

CDR3aa: CASSFRGANYEQYF
CDR3nt: TGCGCCAGCAGCTTTAGGGGTGCCAACTACGAGCAGTACTTC
j_gene: TRBJ2-7
abundance: -
v_gene: TRBV5-1
d_gene: -

CDR3aa: CASSPGLSSSYEQYF
CDR3nt: TGCGCCAGCAGCCCGGGACTTTCTAGCTCCTACGAGCAGTACTTC
j_gene: TRBJ2-7
abundance: few
v_gene: TRBV4-1
d_gene: -

CDR3aa: CASTMGGLGAYEQYF
CDR3nt: TGTGCCAGCACCATGGGGGGACTCGGGGCCTACGAGCAGTACTTC
j_gene: TRBJ2-7
abundance: few
v_gene: TRBV7-9
d_gene: -

CDR3aa: CASLASELITGELFF
CDR3nt: TGTGCCAGCCTTGCGTCAGAGTTGATCACCGGGGAGCTGTTTTTT
j_gene: TRBJ2-2
abundance: few
v_gene: TRBV6-1
d_gene: -

CDR3aa: CASSRQGGTYEQCF
CDR3nt: TGTGCCAGCAGCCGCCAAGGGGGCACCTACGAGCAGTGCTTC
j_gene: TRBJ2-7
abundance: -
v_gene: TRBV12-3/TRBV12-4
d_gene: TRBD1

CDR3aa: CAWTGTTWTTEAFF
CDR3nt: TGTGCCTGGACGGGGACAACCTGGACAACTGAAGCTTTCTTT
j_gene: TRBJ1-1
abundance: -
v_gene: TRBV30
d_gene: -

CDR3aa: CASRWTGHSGNTIYF
CDR3nt: TGTGCCAGCAGATGGACAGGCCACTCTGGAAACACCATATATTTT
j_gene: TRBJ1-3
abundance: -
v_gene: TRBV6-5
d_gene: TRBD1

CDR3aa: CASSQEVTPAGRLQETQYF
CDR3nt: TGTGCCAGCAGCCAAGAAGTAACTCCCGCGGGGAGACTTCAAGAGACCCAGTACTTC
j_gene: TRBJ2-5
abundance: -
v_gene: TRBV4-2
d_gene: -

CDR3aa: CSVELSYEQYF
CDR3nt: TGCAGCGTCGAACTCTCCTACGAGCAGTACTTC
j_gene: TRBJ2-7
abundance: -
v_gene: TRBV29-1
d_gene: -

CDR3aa: CATGPRGGVNTEAFF
CDR3nt: TGTGCCACGGGCCCGCGGGGGGGTGTGAACACTGAAGCTTTCTTT
j_gene: TRBJ1-1
abundance: many
v_gene: TRBV28
d_gene: -

CDR3aa: CASSTGIGRQETQYF
CDR3nt: TGTGCCAGCAGCACCGGCATCGGACGCCAAGAGACCCAGTACTTC
j_gene: TRBJ2-5
abundance: -
v_gene: TRBV7-3
d_gene: -

CDR3aa: CSVEMDYEQYF
CDR3nt: TGCAGCGTTGAAATGGATTACGAGCAGTACTTC
j_gene: TRBJ2-7
abundance: many
v_gene: TRBV29-1
d_gene: -

CDR3aa: CASSSEGDQPQHF
CDR3nt: TGTGCCAGCAGCTCCGAGGGGGATCAGCCCCAGCATTTT
j_gene: TRBJ1-5
abundance: many
v_gene: TRBV7-8
d_gene: -

CDR3aa: CASSQGGLGYGYTF
CDR3nt: TGTGCCAGCAGCCAAGGGGGCCTTGGGTATGGCTACACCTTC
j_gene: TRBJ1-2
abundance: -
v_gene: TRBV14
d_gene: -

CDR3aa: CASTRQGASNYEQYF
CDR3nt: TGTGCCAGCACTCGACAGGGGGCGTCTAATTACGAGCAGTACTTC
j_gene: TRBJ2-7
abundance: -
v_gene: TRBV6-2/TRBV6-3
d_gene: TRBD1

CDR3aa: CASRLTTGGGGETQYF
CDR3nt: TGTGCCAGCAGGCTGACCACAGGGGGCGGTGGAGAGACCCAGTACTTC
j_gene: TRBJ2-5
abundance: many
v_gene: TRBV7-2
d_gene: TRBD1

CDR3aa: CASSRGEGPQHF
CDR3nt: TGTGCCAGCAGCCGAGGTGAAGGGCCCCAGCATTTT
j_gene: TRBJ1-5
abundance: many
v_gene: TRBV7-9
d_gene: -

CDR3aa: CASSSPSIRGAWAETQYF
CDR3nt: TGTGCCAGCAGCTCCCCTAGTATCAGGGGGGCGTGGGCAGAGACCCAGTACTTC
j_gene: TRBJ2-5
abundance: many
v_gene: TRBV11-2
d_gene: -

CDR3aa: CASSEVEGLIAFF
CDR3nt: TGTGCCAGCAGTGAAGTCGAGGGGTTAATAGCTTTCTTT
j_gene: TRBJ1-1
abundance: many
v_gene: TRBV2
d_gene: -

CDR3aa: CASSLSGHNTEAFF
CDR3nt: TGTGCCAGCAGTTTATCGGGACATAACACTGAAGCTTTCTTT
j_gene: TRBJ1-1
abundance: many
v_gene: TRBV28
d_gene: -